A single sample gave rise to the 7 T cell receptor beta chains below, sequenced in a study of T cells after yellow fever vaccination. TCRdb ran MiXCR on the 5' RACE reads and lists one entry per CDR3 protein. The sample contains under 200,000 distinct CDR3 sequences, approximately 10% of which appear only once. Source: CD8+ T cells sorted from PBMCs, taken 15 days after the yellow fever booster vaccination. Every receptor here comes from a man between 18 and 35 years old who received the YFV17D yellow fever vaccine.

The V and J genes are TRBV7-9 and TRBJ2-5; 9 positions agree with TRBD2. The length of the CDR3 is 16 residues. V dropped 5 bases and J dropped 0; count of bases not matched to a gene: 7. Germline V gene sequence: CDR1 SEHNR, CDR2 FQNEAQ (reference sequence). DNA of the CDR3: TGTGCCAGCAGCGTCCCTCAGCGGGGGGACCAAGAGACCCAGTACTTC. It encodes CASSVPQRGDQETQYF.

The CDR3 DNA reads TGTGCTAGTGGAATCCGGGGGTCCCGTATCTCCTACGAGCAGTACTTC. The encoded protein is CASGIRGSRISYEQYF. This chain joins TRBV12-5 and TRBJ2-7, with a weak D call TRBD2 (6 bases). Deletions cut 6 bases from V and 0 bases from J, with 18 bases between. The germline gives CDR1 LGHNT, CDR2 FRNRAP. This CDR3 contains 16 residues.

V is TRBV4-3 and J is TRBJ2-3, with TRBD2 as a possible D gene (5 bases). Germline V lookup: CDR1 LGHNA, CDR2 YSLEER. V was shortened by 0 bases and J by 2 bases, with 9 bases between the two germline ends. The CDR3 has 15 residues. The CDR3 sequence is CASSQDSGLTDTQYF. The CDR3 DNA reads as TGCGCCAGCAGCCAAGATAGTGGACTCACAGATACGCAGTATTTT.

The gene calls are TRBV12-3 or TRBV12-4 and TRBJ2-5, with 7 positions matching TRBD1. Germline trimming cut 7 bases from V and 5 bases from J; bases unmatched to any gene: 7. The CDR3 length is 13 residues. The CDR3: CASTTGAEETQYF. The CDR3 region has the DNA TGTGCCAGCACCACAGGGGCGGAGGAGACCCAGTACTTC.

This clonotype was found a few times. V and J are TRBV12-3 or TRBV12-4 and TRBJ1-2; D not resolved. This CDR3 is built from 16 residues. V lost 5 bases to trimming and J lost 6 bases, with 22 bases between them. Here the CDR3 reads CASSRVVSQRADGYTF. In nucleotides, the CDR3 is TGTGCCAGCAGTAGGGTGGTAAGCCAGCGCGCGGATGGCTACACCTTC.

This clonotype was found a few times. The chain is built from TRBV9 and TRBJ2-3; TRBD1 aligns across 8 bases. This CDR3 has 17 residues. Germline assignment: CDR1 SGDLS and CDR2 YYNGEE. J lost 4 bases, V lost 2 bases, and 12 bases had no gene match. CDR3 in DNA: TGTGCCAGCAGCGTCATTCTCGGACAGGGTGGCCCAGATACGCAGTATTTT. It translates to CASSVILGQGGPDTQYF.

The rearrangement uses TRBV6-2 or TRBV6-3 and TRBJ2-5; tentative D call: TRBD2 (5 bases). Germline CDR1 reads MNHEY; CDR2 reads SVGEGT. The V end lost 4 bases, the J end lost 3 bases, and 21 bases lay between the germline ends. The CDR3 loop spans 17 amino acids. The CDR3 spells CASSSLLVGSWKETQYF. The CDR3 coding sequence is TGTGCCAGCAGTTCCCTCCTTGTGGGGAGTTGGAAAGAGACCCAGTACTTC.